The T cell receptor (beta chain) under discussion was sequenced for a study of T cells in Graves' hyperthyroidism and ophthalmopathy. For the diagnoses, clinical symptoms, serum thyroxine and TRAb, thyroid ultrasound and orbital computed tomography were used. The PBMCs were taken from around 10 ml of fresh peripheral blood. In germline, CDR1 is DFQATT, CDR2 SNEGSKA (reference sequence). The CDR3 totals 14 residues. The germline V and J ends were trimmed by 6 bases and 5 bases, with 17 bases remaining between them. This clonotype appeared many times. The investigators amplified TCR beta CDR3 regions from RNA transcripts. HTBI primers drove first-round RT-PCR of the TCR CDR3. TCRdb reprocessed the multiplex PCR reads via MiXCR and lists one record per CDR3 protein. The table records some 600,000 distinct CDR3 sequences, approximately 15% of them present only once.

Specimen: blood. The clonotype comes from a young woman with Graves' hyperthyroidism that later progressed to Graves' ophthalmopathy. This chain connects TRBV20-1 to TRBJ2-1; the D call may be TRBD1 or TRBD2 (6 bases each). CDR3: CSAPNRASDNEQFF. The CDR3 DNA reads as TGCAGTGCGCCCAACAGGGCTAGCGACAATGAGCAGTTCTTC.